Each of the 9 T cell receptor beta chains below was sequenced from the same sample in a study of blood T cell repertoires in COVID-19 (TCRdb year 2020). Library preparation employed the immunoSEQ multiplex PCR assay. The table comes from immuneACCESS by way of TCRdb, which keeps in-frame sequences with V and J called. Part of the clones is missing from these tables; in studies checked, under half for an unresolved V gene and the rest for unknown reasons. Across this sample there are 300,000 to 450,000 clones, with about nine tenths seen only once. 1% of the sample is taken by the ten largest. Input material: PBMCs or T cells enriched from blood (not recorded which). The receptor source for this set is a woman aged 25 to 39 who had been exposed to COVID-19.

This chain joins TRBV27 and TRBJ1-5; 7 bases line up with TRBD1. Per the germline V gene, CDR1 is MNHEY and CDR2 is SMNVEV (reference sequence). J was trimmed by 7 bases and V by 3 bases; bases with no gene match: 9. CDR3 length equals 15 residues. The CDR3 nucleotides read TGTGCCAGCAGTTTCCAAGGACAGGCACTGCAGCCCCAGCATTTT. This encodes CASSFQGQALQPQHF.

The CDR3 DNA reads as TGTGCCAGCAGCCCGGGACTAGCTGGTAGTTTCTACAATGAGCAGTTCTTC. The encoded protein is CASSPGLAGSFYNEQFF. The chain couples TRBV9 to TRBJ2-1; 9 nucleotides match TRBD2. V was pared by 4 bases and J by 3 bases, with 11 bases of the junction left unmatched. Germline loops: CDR1 SGDLS, CDR2 YYNGEE. The CDR3 sequence is 17 residues long.

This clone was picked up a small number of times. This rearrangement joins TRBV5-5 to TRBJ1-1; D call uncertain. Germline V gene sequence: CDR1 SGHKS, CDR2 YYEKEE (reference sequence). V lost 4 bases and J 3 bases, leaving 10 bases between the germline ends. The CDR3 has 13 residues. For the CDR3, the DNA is TGTGCCAGCAGCCACCACGCGGACACTGAAGCTTTCTTT. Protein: CASSHHADTEAFF.

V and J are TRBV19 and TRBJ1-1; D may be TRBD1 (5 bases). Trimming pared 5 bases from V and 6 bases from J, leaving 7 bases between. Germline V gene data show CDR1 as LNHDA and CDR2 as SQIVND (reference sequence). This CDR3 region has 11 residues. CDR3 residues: CASSVTAEAFF. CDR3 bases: TGTGCCAGTAGTGTGACAGCTGAAGCTTTCTTT. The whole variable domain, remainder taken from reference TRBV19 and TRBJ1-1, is DGGITQSPKYLFRKEGQNVTLSCEQNLNHDAMYWYRQDPGQGLRLIYYSQIVNDFQKGDIAEGYSVSREKKESFPLTVTSAQKNPTAFYLCASSVTAEAFFGQGTRLTVV.

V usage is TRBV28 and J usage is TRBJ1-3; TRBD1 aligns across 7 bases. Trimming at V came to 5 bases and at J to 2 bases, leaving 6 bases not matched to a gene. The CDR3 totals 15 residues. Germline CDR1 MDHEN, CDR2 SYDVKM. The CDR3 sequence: CASSIRDRAGNTIYF. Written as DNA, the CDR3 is TGTGCCAGCAGTATAAGAGACAGGGCTGGAAACACCATATATTTT. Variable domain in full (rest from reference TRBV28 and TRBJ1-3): DVKVTQSSRYLVKRTGEKVFLECVQDMDHENMFWYRQDPGLGLRLIYFSYDVKMKEKGDIPEGYSVSREKKERFSLILESASTNQTSMYLCASSIRDRAGNTIYFGEGSWLTVV.

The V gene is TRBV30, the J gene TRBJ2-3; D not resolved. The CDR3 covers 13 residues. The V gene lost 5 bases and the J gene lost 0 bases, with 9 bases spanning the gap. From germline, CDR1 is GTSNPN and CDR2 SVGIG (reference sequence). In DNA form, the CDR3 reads TGTGCCTGGTCATTCATTAGCACAGATACGCAGTATTTT. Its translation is CAWSFISTDTQYF.

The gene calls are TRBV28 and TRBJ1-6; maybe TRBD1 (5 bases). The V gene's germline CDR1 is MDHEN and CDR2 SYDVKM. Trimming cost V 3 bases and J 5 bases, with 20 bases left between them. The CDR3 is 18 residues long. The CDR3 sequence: CASSLPSSGKVNNSPLHF. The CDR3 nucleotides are TGTGCCAGCAGTTTGCCCTCCTCAGGGAAAGTAAATAATTCACCCCTCCACTTT.

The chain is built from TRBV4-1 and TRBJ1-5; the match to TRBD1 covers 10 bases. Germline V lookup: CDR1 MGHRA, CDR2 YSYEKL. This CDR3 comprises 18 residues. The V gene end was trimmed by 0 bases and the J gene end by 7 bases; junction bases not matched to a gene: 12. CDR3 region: CASSQEGQGPGRGQPQHF. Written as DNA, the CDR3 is TGCGCCAGCAGCCAAGAGGGACAGGGGCCAGGAAGGGGACAGCCCCAGCATTTT.

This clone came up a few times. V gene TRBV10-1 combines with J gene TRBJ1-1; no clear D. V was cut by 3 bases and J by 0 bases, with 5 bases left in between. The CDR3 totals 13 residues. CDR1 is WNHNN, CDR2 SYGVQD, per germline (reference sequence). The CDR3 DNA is TGCGCCAGCAGTGACAACATGAACACTGAAGCTTTCTTT. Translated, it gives CASSDNMNTEAFF.